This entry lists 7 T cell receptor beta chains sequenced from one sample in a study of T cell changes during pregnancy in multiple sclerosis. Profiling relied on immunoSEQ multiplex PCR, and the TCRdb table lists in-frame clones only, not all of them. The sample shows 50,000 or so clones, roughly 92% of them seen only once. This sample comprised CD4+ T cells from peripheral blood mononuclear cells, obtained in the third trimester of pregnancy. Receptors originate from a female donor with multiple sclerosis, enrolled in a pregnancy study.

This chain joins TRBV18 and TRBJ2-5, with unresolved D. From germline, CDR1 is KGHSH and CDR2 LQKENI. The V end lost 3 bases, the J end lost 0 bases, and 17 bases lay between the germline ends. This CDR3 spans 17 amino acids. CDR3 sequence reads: CASSPTGPLGNQETQYF. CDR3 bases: TGTGCCAGCTCACCGACGGGTCCCTTGGGTAACCAAGAGACCCAGTACTTC.

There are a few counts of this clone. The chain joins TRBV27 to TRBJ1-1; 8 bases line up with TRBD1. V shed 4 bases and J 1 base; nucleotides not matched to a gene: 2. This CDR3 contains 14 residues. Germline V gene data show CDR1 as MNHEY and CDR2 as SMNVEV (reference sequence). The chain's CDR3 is CASSSRGRNTEAFF. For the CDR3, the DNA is TGTGCCAGCAGTTCCAGGGGGCGGAACACTGAAGCTTTCTTT.

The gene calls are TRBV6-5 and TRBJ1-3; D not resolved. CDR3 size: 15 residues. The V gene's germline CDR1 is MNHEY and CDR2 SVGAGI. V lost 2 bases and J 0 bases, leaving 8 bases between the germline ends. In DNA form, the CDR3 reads TGTGCCAGCAGTTACGGCGGGCTCTCTGGAAACACCATATATTTT. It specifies CASSYGGLSGNTIYF.

The CDR3 coding sequence is TGTGCCAGCAGCTTAGATCCTGGTGGCCTTCTAGCGGGGACTTACAATGAGCAGTTCTTC. Translating it yields CASSLDPGGLLAGTYNEQFF. J is TRBJ2-1 and V is TRBV11-2; 9 bases line up with TRBD2. V lost 0 bases and J lost 4; bases outside the gene matches: 16. This CDR3 contains 20 residues. Germline V CDR1 and CDR2: SGHAT, FQNNGV.

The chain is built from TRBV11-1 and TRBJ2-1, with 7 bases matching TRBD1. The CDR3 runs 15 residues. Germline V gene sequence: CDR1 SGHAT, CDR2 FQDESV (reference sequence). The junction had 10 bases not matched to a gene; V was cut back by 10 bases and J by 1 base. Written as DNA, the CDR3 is TGTGCCATCACAGCCGCAGGGGGATCCTACAATGAGCAGTTCTTC. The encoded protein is CAITAAGGSYNEQFF.

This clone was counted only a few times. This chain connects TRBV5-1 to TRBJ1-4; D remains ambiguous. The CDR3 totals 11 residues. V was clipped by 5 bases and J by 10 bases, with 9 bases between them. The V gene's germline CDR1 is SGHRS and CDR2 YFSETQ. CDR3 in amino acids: CASRDFGKLFF. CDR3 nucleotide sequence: TGCGCCAGCAGGGACTTTGGAAAACTGTTTTTT.

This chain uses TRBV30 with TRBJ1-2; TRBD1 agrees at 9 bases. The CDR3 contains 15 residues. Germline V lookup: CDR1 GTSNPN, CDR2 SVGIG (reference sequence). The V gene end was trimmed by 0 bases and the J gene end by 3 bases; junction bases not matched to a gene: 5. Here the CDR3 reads CAWSVRTGVYYGYTF. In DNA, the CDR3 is TGTGCCTGGAGTGTACGGACAGGGGTCTACTATGGCTACACCTTC.